This T cell receptor (beta chain) was observed in a study of sequential checkpoint blockade in melanoma. Only a few counts were recorded for this clone. Clones were read by immunoSEQ multiplex PCR, and TCRdb kept only the in-frame ones, dropping some. The sample consists of approximately 12,000 clones, under 80% of them appearing once. CDR1 is SGHTA and CDR2 is FQGNSA in the germline V gene. The CDR3 is 14 residues long. Trimming pared 1 base from V and 4 bases from J, leaving 8 bases between. Treatment noted: randomized to nivolumab then ipilimumab (arm A) or the reverse (arm B). The chain is built from TRBV7-2 and TRBJ2-1; perhaps TRBD2 as D (6 bases). The TCR sequence derives from a human donor with melanoma. This specimen was CD8+ T cells sorted from blood (inferred from file names), taken from a patient given nivolumab and ipilimumab in sequence. CDR3 sequence reads: CASSLVGGYNEQFF. CDR3 DNA sequence: TGTGCCAGCAGCTTAGTAGGAGGGTACAATGAGCAGTTCTTC.